This T cell receptor beta chain was sequenced during a study of control samples from healthy donors and cancer patients. Method: immunoSEQ multiplex PCR; TCRdb's copy keeps in-frame clones and lacks some. Altogether approximately 150,000 clones are present, about 90% being singletons, with the ten largest covering under 4%. This CDR3 comprises 13 residues. CDR1 and CDR2 (germline): LNHNV, YYDKDF (reference sequence). The V gene lost 0 bases and the J gene lost 8 bases, with 8 bases spanning the gap. The chain joins TRBV15 to TRBJ2-1; D unclear. Sequenced material: blood. The clonotype originates from a man aged 25 to 40 in good health. The CDR3 loop is CATSRDPTDEQFF. The DNA of the CDR3 is TGTGCCACCAGCAGAGATCCCACTGATGAGCAGTTCTTC.